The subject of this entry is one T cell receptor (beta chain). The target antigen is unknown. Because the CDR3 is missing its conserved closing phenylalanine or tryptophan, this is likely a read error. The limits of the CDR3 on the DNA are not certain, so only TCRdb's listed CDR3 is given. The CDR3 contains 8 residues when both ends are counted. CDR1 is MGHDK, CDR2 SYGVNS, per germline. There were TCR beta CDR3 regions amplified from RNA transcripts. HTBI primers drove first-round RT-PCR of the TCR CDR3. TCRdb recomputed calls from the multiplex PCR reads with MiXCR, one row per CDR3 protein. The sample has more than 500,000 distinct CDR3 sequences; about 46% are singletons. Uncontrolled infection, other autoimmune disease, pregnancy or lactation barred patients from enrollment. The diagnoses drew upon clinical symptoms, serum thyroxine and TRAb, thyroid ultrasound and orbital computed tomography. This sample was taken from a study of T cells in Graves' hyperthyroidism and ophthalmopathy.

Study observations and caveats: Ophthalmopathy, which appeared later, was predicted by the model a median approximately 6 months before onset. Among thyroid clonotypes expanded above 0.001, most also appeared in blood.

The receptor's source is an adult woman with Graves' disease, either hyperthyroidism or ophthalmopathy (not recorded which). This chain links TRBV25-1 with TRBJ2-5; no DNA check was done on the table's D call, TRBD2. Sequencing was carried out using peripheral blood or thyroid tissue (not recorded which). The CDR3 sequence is CASSALAP.